This T cell receptor (beta chain) was retrieved from a study of beta chain features in type 1 diabetes. Expressed TCRB transcripts were sequenced, since all the RNA that had been isolated was reverse transcribed. Repertoires were generated with immunoSEQ multiplex PCR, while TCRdb's copy carries only in-frame clones and drops some. The sample shows approximately 380,000 clones, approximately 15% of them seen only once. This clone was picked up a small number of times. V was clipped by 2 bases and J by 4 bases; unmatched bases: 2. Germline-derived CDR1 and CDR2 are LGHNA and YSLEER. The CDR3 covers 13 residues.

The sequenced sample was naive CD4+ T cells from blood. The sequence was collected from a woman younger than 35 in good health. The chain joins TRBV4-3 to TRBJ2-7; 7 bases align to TRBD2. For the CDR3, the DNA is TGCGCCAGCAGCCAAAGAGCGGGGTACGAGCAGTACTTC. Translating gives CASSQRAGYEQYF.